This record looks at one TCR beta chain sequence and its context. Its antigen remains undetermined. Within one base of it there is no much larger clone, and no base qualities were kept. This entry comes from a study of blood T cell repertoires in COVID-19 (dated by TCRdb to the early 2020s). About the investigation overall: Samples from collaborators originated in the United States, Italy and Spain and spanned both the acute and convalescent phases of COVID-19. The material from the prospective study consisted of cDNA or gDNA derived from T cells, B-cell-depleted T cells, or PBMCs. Deeply sampled blood TCRbeta repertoires from subjects exposed to, actively infected with, or recovered from COVID-19 were included in the dataset. The repertoires were released in a freely available public database intended as a resource for research on the immune response to SARS-CoV-2. Samples were obtained from the ongoing ImmuneRACE study (first 160 participants) and from over a thousand subjects provided by 6 global collaborators. Nearly every sample came with metadata listing a de-identified subject ID, COVID-19 status, age in years and sex. Where available, HLA class I and class II types were obtained from metadata supplied by the sample provider rather than from assay-based typing. Broader findings and caveats from the paper: How much clinical and demographic metadata was included differed by source and by participant, and the metadata was provided uncurated.

Participants in the prospective study were enrolled through a virtual design, were aged roughly 18 to 100 years, and lived in 24 United States geographic areas. Cohort assignment in the prospective study relied on participant-reported clinical history from a screening survey and a study questionnaire. Recovered participants in ImmuneRACE Cohort 3 were defined by two consecutive negative NP/OP PCR tests, clearance by a healthcare professional, or resolution of symptoms. Each participant in the prospective study had whole blood, serum and a nasopharyngeal or oropharyngeal swab collected by mobile phlebotomists. Additional blood draws and questionnaires over an approximately two-month period could optionally be provided by prospective study participants. Prospective study blood samples were shipped either frozen or at room temperature before DNA extraction. TCRbeta CDR3 regions were amplified from genomic DNA using the immunoSEQ Assay, a bias-controlled multiplex PCR. In the original analysis: Nucleated cell counts per sample were estimated from amplification of reference gene primers within the assay. Sequence reads were collapsed and filtered to measure the absolute abundance of every unique TCRbeta CDR3 rearrangement. For each sample, productive Simpson clonality was calculated as the square root of Simpson's diversity index over productive rearrangements. TCRdb provides this immuneACCESS table in a form limited to in-frame rearrangements. Some clones are lacking; in checked studies, under half of them reflect an unresolved V gene, and why the rest are absent is not known. Clone size and V and J calls were adopted from that table, with D and trimming inferred from the DNA. This sample gives about 310,000 clones in total; 70% to 90% of them show up just once. The top ten clones comprise about 9.9% of the sample.

The sequenced material came from PBMCs or T cells enriched from blood (not recorded which). The source of this sequence is a woman between 40 and 50 years old who had recovered from COVID-19.

The CDR3 reads CASSLPDSQETQYF. The nucleotide sequence is given as TGTGCCAGCAGCTTACCTGACAGTCAAGAGACCCAGTACTTC. The chain couples TRBV11-3 to TRBJ2-5; 5 matching bases give a weak D call of TRBD1. Reading from cysteine to phenylalanine, the CDR3 counts 14 amino acids. Only the CDR3 part of the read is kept: 42 bases, read in frame from the first base. The V end loses 2 bases and the J end loses 2 bases, and a stretch of 9 bases separates them. CDR1 SGHNT and CDR2 YENEEA were looked up in the germline V gene.